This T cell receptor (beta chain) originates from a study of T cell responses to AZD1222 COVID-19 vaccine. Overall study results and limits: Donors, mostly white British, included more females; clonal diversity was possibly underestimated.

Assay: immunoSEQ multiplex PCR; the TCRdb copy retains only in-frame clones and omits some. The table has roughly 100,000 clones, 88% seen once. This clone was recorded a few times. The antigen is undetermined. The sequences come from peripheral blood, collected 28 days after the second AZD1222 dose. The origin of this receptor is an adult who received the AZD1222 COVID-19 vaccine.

CDR3 coding DNA: TGTGCCAGCAATCCCCAGGCAGGGCCTGGAAACACCATATATTTT. Translating it yields CASNPQAGPGNTIYF. The V call is TRBV6-5, the J call TRBJ1-3; possibly TRBD1 for D (5 bases). CDR1 is MNHEY and CDR2 is SVGAGI in the germline V gene. The CDR3 consists of 15 residues. V lost 7 bases, J lost 2 bases, and 15 bases lay in between.